One and the same sample provided the 19 T cell receptor beta chains below, sequenced in a study of blood T cell repertoires in COVID-19 (dated by TCRdb to the early 2020s). The library was produced with the immunoSEQ multiplex PCR assay. Sourced from immuneACCESS, this table was stored by TCRdb with only in-frame sequences that have V and J called. A share of the clones is absent; for the studies checked, an unresolved V gene accounts for under half, and the remainder has no known explanation. The sample includes some 250,000 clones, with about 86% observed a single time. The leading ten clones occupy around 2.8% of the sample. The sequencing input was peripheral blood. The receptors here all came from a woman in her 30s who had recovered from COVID-19.

Written as DNA, the CDR3 is TGTGCCAGCAGCGTACGGACTAGCGGGGGGGCTGACAATGAGCAGTTCTTC. Its protein product is CASSVRTSGGADNEQFF. The J gene is TRBJ2-1, the V gene TRBV9; TRBD2 agrees at 15 bases. The V and J ends lost 1 base and 5 bases, in that order; junction bases with no gene match: 4. CDR3 length: 17 residues. Per germline, CDR1 SGDLS and CDR2 YYNGEE.

The table lists this clone with a few counts. The chain employs TRBV7-8 and TRBJ1-2; TRBD1 matches at 7 bases. Germline V CDR1 and CDR2: SGHVS, FQNEAQ. The CDR3 sequence is 16 residues long. Trimming removed 4 bases from V and 7 bases from J; junction bases left unmatched: 15. CDR3 region: CASSSRTTGNVRGYTF. The CDR3 DNA follows: TGTGCCAGCAGCTCTAGAACGACAGGGAACGTCCGTGGCTACACCTTC.

The chain links TRBV5-1 to TRBJ2-5; TRBD2 aligns across 10 bases. Germline V gene data show CDR1 as SGHRS and CDR2 as YFSETQ. The CDR3 is 16 residues long. The V gene end was trimmed by 5 bases and the J gene end by 6 bases; junction bases not matched to a gene: 13. Here the CDR3 reads CASRMGLAGGVKTQYF. The CDR3 bases are TGCGCCAGCAGGATGGGCTTAGCGGGGGGAGTGAAGACCCAGTACTTC. Full variable domain (rest looked up from reference TRBV5-1 and TRBJ2-5): KAGVTQTPRYLIKTRGQQVTLSCSPISGHRSVSWYQQTPGQGLQFLFEYFSETQRNKGNFPGRFSGRQFSNSRSEMNVSTLELGDSALYLCASRMGLAGGVKTQYFGPGTRLLVL.

The chain uses TRBV19 and TRBJ1-1; D gene ambiguous. CDR1 and CDR2 (germline): LNHDA, SQIVND (reference sequence). Trimming removed 2 bases at V and 11 bases at J, with 9 bases between. The CDR3 totals 11 residues. CDR3 loop: CASSIREQAFF. The CDR3 DNA reads TGTGCCAGTAGTATACGGGAACAGGCTTTCTTT.

DNA for the CDR3: TGCGCCAGCAGCCCGGACAGGGTCTATGGCTACACCTTC. Translating gives CASSPDRVYGYTF. The chain recombines TRBV5-1 with TRBJ1-2; 8 positions agree with TRBD1. Per the germline V gene, CDR1 is SGHRS and CDR2 is YFSETQ. V shed 4 bases, J shed 4 bases, and the junction held 3 bases outside the gene matches. The CDR3 spans 13 residues. Based on the CDR3 plus reference TRBV5-1 and TRBJ1-2, the full variable domain is KAGVTQTPRYLIKTRGQQVTLSCSPISGHRSVSWYQQTPGQGLQFLFEYFSETQRNKGNFPGRFSGRQFSNSRSEMNVSTLELGDSALYLCASSPDRVYGYTFGSGTRLTVV.

The chain employs TRBV5-5 and TRBJ1-1; maybe TRBD1 (5 bases). The germline V gene encodes CDR1 SGHKS and CDR2 YYEKEE (reference sequence). This CDR3 has 14 amino acids. V was trimmed by 5 bases and J by 4 bases, leaving 15 bases between them. CDR3 DNA: TGTGCCAGCAGTTCCTGGGGCGCGGTCACTGAAGCTTTCTTT. This gives the protein CASSSWGAVTEAFF.

The chain joins TRBV7-3 to TRBJ1-4; D remains ambiguous. Trimming pared 1 base from V and 5 bases from J, leaving 11 bases between. The length of the CDR3 is 15 residues. Germline lookup yields CDR1 SGHTA and CDR2 FQGTGA. CDR3 bases: TGTGCCAGCAGCTTAAGCGGTTACTCGAATGAAAAACTGTTTTTT. Protein: CASSLSGYSNEKLFF. The variable domain in full, completed from reference TRBV7-3 and TRBJ1-4, reads GAGVSQTPSNKVTEKGKYVELRCDPISGHTALYWYRQSLGQGPEFLIYFQGTGAADDSGLPNDRFFAVRPEGSVSTLKIQRTERGDSAVYLCASSLSGYSNEKLFFGSGTQLSVL.

V and J are TRBV20-1 and TRBJ2-1; D gene uncertain. Per the germline V gene, CDR1 is DFQATT and CDR2 is SNEGSKA (reference sequence). Trimming took off 3 bases at V and 10 bases at J, with 13 bases between the two ends. The CDR3 runs 12 residues. The CDR3 nucleotides are TGCAGTGCTAGTATCATGCCCGCGGAGCAGTTCTTC. As protein: CSASIMPAEQFF.

This chain links TRBV12-3 or TRBV12-4 with TRBJ2-6; 7 nucleotides align to TRBD1. The J segment lost 9 bases and the V segment lost 5 bases, leaving 4 bases of the junction unmatched. The CDR3 runs to 13 residues. The CDR3 DNA sequence: TGTGCCAGCAGTCGGGGACAGCACAACGTCCTGACTTTC. Protein sequence: CASSRGQHNVLTF.

The genes are TRBV11-3 and TRBJ2-1; TRBD1 is a possible D gene (6 bases). The V end was cut by 5 bases, the J end by 8 bases, with 25 bases between. This CDR3 contains 17 residues. The germline gives CDR1 SGHNT, CDR2 YENEEA. The CDR3 coding sequence is TGTGCCAGCAGCGACCACCCCCCAGGGGAGCTGGACTATGAGCAGTTCTTC. Amino acids: CASSDHPPGELDYEQFF.

Comments on this clone: Sequence at one end of the junction differs from germline and may be a read error. The rearrangement joins TRBV5-5 to TRBJ1-2, with 8 nucleotides matching TRBD1. The CDR3 is 14 residues long. CDR1 SGHKS and CDR2 YYEKEE come from the germline V gene (reference sequence). The CDR3 protein is CASSLVDRGYGYTF. The CDR3 DNA sequence: TGTGCCAGCAGTTTGGTAGACAGGGGCTATGGCTACACCTTC.

This chain links TRBV2 with TRBJ2-3; D call uncertain. Per germline, CDR1 SNHLY and CDR2 FYNNEI. Trimming pared 8 bases from V and 4 bases from J, leaving 7 bases between. The CDR3 extends over 11 amino acids. CDR3 protein: CASAVADTQYF. The CDR3 DNA reads as TGTGCCAGCGCGGTGGCAGATACGCAGTATTTT.

J is TRBJ1-3 and V is TRBV15, with D unclear. This CDR3 contains 15 residues. Germline V CDR1 and CDR2: LNHNV, YYDKDF (reference sequence). Trimming removed 2 bases at V and 0 bases at J, with 8 bases between. The CDR3, as DNA: TGTGCCACCAGCAGAACCACGAGCTCTGGAAACACCATATATTTT. It encodes CATSRTTSSGNTIYF. Variable domain in full (rest from reference TRBV15 and TRBJ1-3): DAMVIQNPRYQVTQFGKPVTLSCSQTLNHNVMYWYQQKSSQAPKLLFHYYDKDFNNEADTPDNFQSRRPNTSFCFLDIRSPGLGDTAMYLCATSRTTSSGNTIYFGEGSWLTVV.

The chain is built from TRBV29-1 and TRBJ2-5, with a possible D match to TRBD2 (5 bases). The length of the CDR3 is 17 residues. The V end was cut by 1 base, the J end by 0 bases, with 18 bases between. Germline CDR1 SQVTM, CDR2 ANQGSEA. The DNA for the CDR3 is TGCAGCGTTGAAGGGGGAGAAGGGAATCTGTACCAAGAGACCCAGTACTTC. Translation gives CSVEGGEGNLYQETQYF. The variable domain in full, completed from reference TRBV29-1 and TRBJ2-5, reads SAVISQKPSRDICQRGTSLTIQCQVDSQVTMMFWYRQQPGQSLTLIATANQGSEATYESGFVIDKFPISRPNLTFSTLTVSNMSPEDSSIYLCSVEGGEGNLYQETQYFGPGTRLLVL.

The CDR3 protein is CASSRGGTDEQYF. CDR3 nucleotide sequence: TGTGCCAGCAGCCGCGGGGGAACGGACGAGCAGTACTTC. This chain joins TRBV9 and TRBJ2-7; 7 nucleotides align to TRBD2. The germline V gene encodes CDR1 SGDLS and CDR2 YYNGEE. V was clipped by 4 bases and J by 5 bases; unmatched bases: 6. The CDR3 is made up of 13 amino acids. Full variable domain (missing parts from reference TRBV9 and TRBJ2-7): DSGVTQTPKHLITATGQRVTLRCSPRSGDLSVYWYQQSLDQGLQFLIQYYNGEERAKGNILERFSAQQFPDLHSELNLSSLELGDSALYFCASSRGGTDEQYFGPGTRLTVT.

The rearrangement joins TRBV2 to TRBJ2-7, with 7 bases lining up with TRBD1. J lost 5 bases, V lost 10 bases, and 8 bases had no gene match. This CDR3 has 12 amino acids. Looked up from germline, CDR1 is SNHLY and CDR2 is FYNNEI. The CDR3 is CATQDRVDEQYF. The DNA of the CDR3 is TGTGCCACCCAAGACAGGGTCGACGAGCAGTACTTC.

The chain employs TRBV3-1 (or the pseudogene TRBV3-2) and TRBJ2-7; 9 bases align to TRBD1. The CDR3 sequence is 14 residues long. Per germline, CDR1 LGHDT and CDR2 YNNKEL (reference sequence). The ends lost 5 bases at V and 3 bases at J; junction bases unmatched: 5. CDR3 sequence: CASSLQGAFYEQYF. The CDR3 coding sequence is TGTGCCAGCAGCTTACAGGGGGCTTTCTACGAGCAGTACTTC.

The gene calls are TRBV18 and TRBJ2-7; D is unresolved. Deletions cut 3 bases from V and 2 bases from J, with 8 bases between. From germline, CDR1 is KGHSH and CDR2 LQKENI. CDR3 length: 13 residues. The CDR3 region has the DNA TGTGCCAGCTCACCTAGTTACCCCTACGAGCAGTACTTC. Translating it yields CASSPSYPYEQYF.

The V gene is TRBV6-2 or TRBV6-3, the J gene TRBJ1-1; D uncertain. The germline V gene encodes CDR1 MNHEY and CDR2 SVGEGT. This CDR3 comprises 12 residues. V lost 6 bases and J 11 bases, leaving 16 bases between the germline ends. CDR3 residues: CASSPRGGEAFF. The CDR3 DNA reads as TGTGCCAGCAGCCCCCGGGGTGGGGAGGCTTTCTTT.